This T cell receptor (beta chain) was found in a study of T cell responses to AZD1222 COVID-19 vaccine. The CDR3 loop spans 16 amino acids. Unmatched junction bases numbered 7, after V lost 3 bases and J lost 4 bases. CDR1 and CDR2 from the germline V gene are LGHDT and YNNKEL (reference sequence). Profiling relied on immunoSEQ multiplex PCR, and the TCRdb table lists in-frame clones only, not all of them. The sample yields more than 95,000 clones, around 84% seen once. This receptor was taken from an adult who received the AZD1222 COVID-19 vaccine. V and J are TRBV3-1 (or the pseudogene TRBV3-2) and TRBJ1-5, with 9 bases identical to TRBD1. The specimen was peripheral blood, collected 28 days after the second AZD1222 dose. CDR3 bases: TGTGCCAGCAGCCAGGCGAACGACAGGGGGAATCAGCCCCAGCATTTT. It codes for CASSQANDRGNQPQHF.